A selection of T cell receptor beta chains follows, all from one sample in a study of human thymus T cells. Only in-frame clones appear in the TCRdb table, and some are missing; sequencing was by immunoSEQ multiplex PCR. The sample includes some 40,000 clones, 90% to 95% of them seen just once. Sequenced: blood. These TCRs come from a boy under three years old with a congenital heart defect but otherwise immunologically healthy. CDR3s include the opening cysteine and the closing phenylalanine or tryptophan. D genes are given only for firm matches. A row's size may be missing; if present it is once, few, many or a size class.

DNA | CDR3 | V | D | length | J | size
TGTGCCAGTCTACAGAGGCTAGCCACAGATACGCAGTATTTT | CASLQRLATDTQYF | TRBV4-2 | . | 14 | TRBJ2-3 | .
TGTGCCAGCAGCCAAGCGTCGGGAAGTGGACAGCCCCAGCATTTT | CASSQASGSGQPQHF | TRBV4-2 | . | 15 | TRBJ1-5 | .
TGTGCCAGCAGCTTAGTCGACGGGCCCTACGAGCAGTACTTC | CASSLVDGPYEQYF | TRBV7-2 | . | 14 | TRBJ2-7 | .
TGTGCCAGTAGTATATACGGGATCCAAGAGACCCAGTACTTC | CASSIYGIQETQYF | TRBV19 | . | 14 | TRBJ2-5 | .
TGTGCCAGCAGTTATAGGGCGCCGTGGGAAAAACTGTTTTTT | CASSYRAPWEKLFF | TRBV6-5 | . | 14 | TRBJ1-4 | .
TGTGCCAGCAGTCCCCGGTACGAGCAGTACTTC | CASSPRYEQYF | TRBV6-6 | . | 11 | TRBJ2-7 | .
TGTGCCAGCAGTTACTCGAGACTAGCGGGGGCCGATACGCAGTATTTT | CASSYSRLAGADTQYF | TRBV6-5 | TRBD2 | 16 | TRBJ2-3 | .
TGTGCCAGCAGCCAAGATCTAGCGGGGAGAGATGGCTACACCTTC | CASSQDLAGRDGYTF | TRBV4-2 | . | 15 | TRBJ1-2 | .
TGTGCCAGCAGTTTCCGTGGGGCTGAAGCTTTCTTT | CASSFRGAEAFF | TRBV28 | . | 12 | TRBJ1-1 | .
TGTGCCACCCGACTAGCGGGGGGCTCCTACGAGCAGTACTTC | CATRLAGGSYEQYF | TRBV15 | TRBD2 | 14 | TRBJ2-7 | .
TGTGCCAGCAGCTTAGAGGGGGCAGCTTTCTTT | CASSLEGAAFF | TRBV11-3 | . | 11 | TRBJ1-1 | .
TGTGCCAGCAGCTTAAGCGGGGGGGCCACAGATACGCAGTATTTT | CASSLSGGATDTQYF | TRBV7-3 | TRBD2 | 15 | TRBJ2-3 | .
TGTGCCAGCAGATTCACCACTTCCTACGAGCAGTACTTC | CASRFTTSYEQYF | TRBV6-5 | . | 13 | TRBJ2-7 | .
TGTGCCAGTAGTCAGGAAGGGGAGAACACTGAAGCTTTCTTT | CASSQEGENTEAFF | TRBV19 | . | 14 | TRBJ1-1 | .
TGTGCCAGCAGTGGGACCGGGACTAGGGACCCCTACGAGCAGTACTTC | CASSGTGTRDPYEQYF | TRBV2 | TRBD2 | 16 | TRBJ2-7 | .
TGTGCCAGCAGCCCATGGGCGGGGGGGCTTTACAATGAGCAGTTCTTC | CASSPWAGGLYNEQFF | TRBV5-6 | TRBD2 | 16 | TRBJ2-1 | .
TGCGCCAGCAGCCGAACCCGGGACCGACCTATGGGCTACACCTTC | CASSRTRDRPMGYTF | TRBV4-1 | . | 15 | TRBJ1-2 | .
TGTGCCAGCAGCAGCGGGACTAGCAGGGCCACAGATACGCAGTATTTT | CASSSGTSRATDTQYF | TRBV5-8 | TRBD2 | 16 | TRBJ2-3 | .
TGTGCCAGCAGTTTGGGACAGAGCTATGGCTACACCTTC | CASSLGQSYGYTF | TRBV28 | TRBD1 | 13 | TRBJ1-2 | .
TGTGCCAGCAGCGGAGGGACAGGGGGGTATGGCTACACCTTC | CASSGGTGGYGYTF | TRBV9 | TRBD1 | 14 | TRBJ1-2 | .
TGTGCCAGTAGTCCCGACAGGGGGTTTGGCTACACCTTC | CASSPDRGFGYTF | TRBV19 | TRBD1 | 13 | TRBJ1-2 | .
TGTGCCAGCAGCTTAAAGCAGAGCACAGATACGCAGTATTTT | CASSLKQSTDTQYF | TRBV7-3 | . | 14 | TRBJ2-3 | .
TGCGCCAGCAGCCCGGCTAGCGGCTACAATGAGCAGTTCTTC | CASSPASGYNEQFF | TRBV4-3 | TRBD2 | 14 | TRBJ2-1 | .
TGTGCCAGCAGCCCGCAACCCCAGGGGGTAGGCGAAAAACTGTTTTTT | CASSPQPQGVGEKLFF | TRBV7-2 | TRBD1 | 16 | TRBJ1-4 | once
TGTGCCAGCAGTCCAGGACAGGGGTCGAGGCAGTTCTTC | CASSPGQGSRQFF | TRBV28 | TRBD1 | 13 | TRBJ2-1 | .
TGTGCCAGCAGTCCCTTGGGTGAAAACACCATATATTTT | CASSPLGENTIYF | TRBV28 | . | 13 | TRBJ1-3 | .
TGCGCCAGCAGTGAGGCGGCGGGGGAGCTGTTTTTT | CASSEAAGELFF | TRBV10-2 | . | 12 | TRBJ2-2 | .
TGTGCCATCAGTGATTGGAGCGGGAGGGAAAAACTGTTTTTT | CAISDWSGREKLFF | TRBV10-3 | . | 14 | TRBJ1-4 | .
TGTGCCAGCAGTTACTTGGGACTAGCCACCGGGGAGCTGTTTTTT | CASSYLGLATGELFF | TRBV6-5 | TRBD2 | 15 | TRBJ2-2 | .
TGCGCCAGCAGCTTTACAGGATTGGAGTTCACAGATACGCAGTATTTT | CASSFTGLEFTDTQYF | TRBV5-1 | . | 16 | TRBJ2-3 | .
TGCGCCAGCAGCCAGACTAGCGGGGGGGTAACAGATACGCAGTATTTT | CASSQTSGGVTDTQYF | TRBV4-1 | TRBD2 | 16 | TRBJ2-3 | .
TGTGCCAGCAGAGTGCCGCGACAGTCCTACAATGAGCAGTTCTTC | CASRVPRQSYNEQFF | TRBV7-9 | . | 15 | TRBJ2-1 | .
TGCGCCAGCAGCTTGGTGGCGGTTTCTAGCACAGATACGCAGTATTTT | CASSLVAVSSTDTQYF | TRBV5-1 | . | 16 | TRBJ2-3 | .
TGTGCCAGCAGTCAAGCAGGGGGCTGGTCCTACAATGAGCAGTTCTTC | CASSQAGGWSYNEQFF | TRBV7-3 | TRBD1 | 16 | TRBJ2-1 | .
TGTGCCAGCTCACCACGAGGTCCGAGGGAAGAGACCCAGTACTTC | CASSPRGPREETQYF | TRBV18 | . | 15 | TRBJ2-5 | .
TGTGCCAGCAGCCTTGGCCAGGGGTACTCACCCCTCCACTTT | CASSLGQGYSPLHF | TRBV7-3 | . | 14 | TRBJ1-6 | .
TGTGCCAGTAGTATTTGGGGTAGCACAGATACGCAGTATTTT | CASSIWGSTDTQYF | TRBV19 | . | 14 | TRBJ2-3 | .
TGTGCCAGCAGCTTAGAGCTGGCGGGTTTTCCCTACGAGCAGTACTTC | CASSLELAGFPYEQYF | TRBV11-2 | . | 16 | TRBJ2-7 | once
TGTGCCAGCAGCGTCGGGGCGAACACCGGGGAGCTGTTTTTT | CASSVGANTGELFF | TRBV11-1 | . | 14 | TRBJ2-2 | .
TGTGCCAGCAGTGAAAGGACAACGGGTAGTTACGAGCAGTACTTC | CASSERTTGSYEQYF | TRBV2 | . | 15 | TRBJ2-7 | .
TGTGCCAGCAGTTATCTACAGGGGACAGCTTTCTTT | CASSYLQGTAFF | TRBV6-6 | TRBD1 | 12 | TRBJ1-1 | .
TGTGCCAGCAGCCCGGTTGGGGGCGGATCTTATGGCTACACCTTC | CASSPVGGGSYGYTF | TRBV6-5 | . | 15 | TRBJ1-2 | .
TGTGCCAGCAGTTACAATAGAGGGACCCGGGACTACGAGCAGTACTTC | CASSYNRGTRDYEQYF | TRBV6-5 | . | 16 | TRBJ2-7 | .
TGTGCCAGCAGTTTGCACCCCAATCAGCCCCAGCATTTT | CASSLHPNQPQHF | TRBV27 | . | 13 | TRBJ1-5 | .
TGTGCCAGCAGCTTAAGGACAGGGACGGACGAGCAGTACTTC | CASSLRTGTDEQYF | TRBV7-6 | TRBD1 | 14 | TRBJ2-7 | .
TGCGCCAGCAGCCCCGGGGGGAGAGATACGCAGTATTTT | CASSPGGRDTQYF | TRBV5-1 | TRBD2 | 13 | TRBJ2-3 | .
TGCGCCAGCAGCCAAGGGCGGGACTCTGGAAACACCATATATTTT | CASSQGRDSGNTIYF | TRBV4-3 | . | 15 | TRBJ1-3 | .
TGTGCCAGCAGCGTAGGGCACGGGGGTAAAAATGAGCAGTTCTTC | CASSVGHGGKNEQFF | TRBV9 | . | 15 | TRBJ2-1 | .
TGTGCCTGGAGTGGGTGGACAGGGGAAAAACTGTTTTTT | CAWSGWTGEKLFF | TRBV30 | TRBD1 | 13 | TRBJ1-4 | .
TGTGCCAGCACCCCGGGAGGGGGTACGGGCTACACCTTC | CASTPGGGTGYTF | TRBV6-1 | . | 13 | TRBJ1-2 | .
TGTGCCAGTAGTAAGGGTCGGGCGGCGTCCACTGAAGCTTTCTTT | CASSKGRAASTEAFF | TRBV19 | . | 15 | TRBJ1-1 | .
TGCGCCAGCAGCGCCACTAGCGGGGGCCGCACAGATACGCAGTATTTT | CASSATSGGRTDTQYF | TRBV5-1 | TRBD2 | 16 | TRBJ2-3 | once
TGTGCCAGCAGTTACATGGGGAGGACTGAAGCTTTCTTT | CASSYMGRTEAFF | TRBV6-5 | . | 13 | TRBJ1-1 | .
TGTGCCAGCAGCTTGACAGAGAACACTGAAGCTTTCTTT | CASSLTENTEAFF | TRBV7-3 | . | 13 | TRBJ1-1 | .